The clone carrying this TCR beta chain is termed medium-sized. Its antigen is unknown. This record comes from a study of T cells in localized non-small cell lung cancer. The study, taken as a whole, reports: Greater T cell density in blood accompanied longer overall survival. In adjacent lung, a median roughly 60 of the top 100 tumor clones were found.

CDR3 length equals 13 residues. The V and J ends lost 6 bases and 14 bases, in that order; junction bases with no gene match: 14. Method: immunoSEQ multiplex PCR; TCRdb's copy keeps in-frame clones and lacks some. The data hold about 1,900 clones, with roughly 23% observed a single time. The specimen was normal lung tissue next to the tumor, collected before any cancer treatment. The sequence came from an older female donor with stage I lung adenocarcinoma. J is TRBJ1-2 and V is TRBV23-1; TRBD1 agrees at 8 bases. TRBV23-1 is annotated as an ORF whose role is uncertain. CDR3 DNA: TGCGCCAGCAGCTGGGACAGGATGAAGGGGGAGACCTTC. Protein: CASSWDRMKGETF.